This T cell receptor beta chain comes out of a study of siplizumab effects on memory and regulatory T cells. V was pared by 5 bases and J by 8 bases, with 9 bases between. The CDR3 covers 11 residues. Looked up from germline, CDR1 is MDHEN and CDR2 is SYDVKM. The data were produced by immunoSEQ multiplex PCR, yet TCRdb's version contains in-frame clones alone and is incomplete. The table shows approximately 82,000 clones, with roughly 87% occurring only once. Study-wide results and caveats: No assignable naive or memory phenotype existed for roughly 80-97% of proliferating CD4+ or CD8+ clones. Proliferating Tregs from siplizumab cultures lacked functional confirmation of suppression.

Regarding this clone: Its antigen remains unidentified.

The gene calls are TRBV28 and TRBJ1-2; the D is unclear. Sequencing input: Tregs sorted from blood. The origin of this receptor is a human donor in good health. CDR3 nucleotide sequence: TGTGCCAGCAGTGAGAGAGGGGGCTACACCTTC. Translated: CASSERGGYTF.